The subject of this entry is one TCR beta chain. What it binds is not known. The immunoSEQ assay was version 4, run in survey mode. Repertoires were generated with immunoSEQ multiplex PCR, while TCRdb's copy carries only in-frame clones and drops some. The sample carries about 40,000 clones, more than 75% recorded once. Overlapping HIV-1 Gag 15-mer peptides at approximately 1 ug per peptide per mL were used. Memory cells lacking CD40L and CD69 with high CD45RO were sorted. Donors had CD4+ T cell counts above 400 cells/uL and were CMV-seropositive. Stimulated PBMCs had first been depleted of CD8+ T cells. These data are taken from a study of persistence of HIV-infected CD4 T cells. Study overall: Two participants gave one leukapheresis sample; others gave up to about 180 mL blood repeatedly.

The V segment lost 3 bases and the J segment 4 bases; nucleotides outside the gene matches: 10. The CDR3 totals 15 residues. CDR1 and CDR2 from the germline V gene are DFQATT and SNEGSKA (reference sequence). General observations from the study: Degenerate expanded CDR3beta sequences were enriched among CMV- and Gag-responding cells.

Specimen: CD4+ T cells sorted from PBMCs after roughly 18-hour stimulation, collected from a patient who received antiretroviral therapy. The chain carries TRBV20-1 and TRBJ1-1, with TRBD1 identical over 8 bases. This TCR was sampled from an adult man with HIV who was CMV-seropositive. DNA of the CDR3: TGCAGTGCTAGTAAGACAGGGGTCGTACGCACTGAAGCTTTCTTT. Encoded protein: CSASKTGVVRTEAFF.